Detailed here is one T cell receptor beta chain. Its matching antigen is unknown. The sample belongs to a study of radiotherapy plus CTLA-4 blockade in lung cancer. At the level of the study: Patients showed objective responses in roughly 19% of cases and disease control in under 40%. Findings and caveats of the study: Early clonal dynamics of blood T cells, together with interferon-beta, were reported as the best response predictor. Subsequent to radiotherapy plus ipilimumab, tumor-derived TCR clones underwent expansion in blood.

The germline V gene has CDR1 SQVTM and CDR2 ANQGSEA. The trim removed 7 bases at V and 10 bases at J, leaving 12 bases unmatched. The CDR3 is 13 residues long. The method was immunoSEQ multiplex PCR; TCRdb's version includes in-frame clones alone and lacks a portion of them. The sample lists tens of thousands of clones, around nine tenths seen once, with 15% to 20% in the top ten. The V gene is TRBV29-1, the J gene TRBJ2-1; TRBD2 matches at 8 bases. This sequence was found in a human donor with non-small cell lung cancer that progressed on radiotherapy plus ipilimumab. Specimen: peripheral blood, collected from a patient treated with radiotherapy plus ipilimumab. The chain's CDR3 is CSARSGGGREQFF. CDR3 nucleotides: TGCAGCGCGCGGTCGGGGGGGGGCCGCGAGCAGTTCTTC.